A selection of T cell receptor beta chains follows, all from one sample in a study of blood T cell repertoires in COVID-19. Data came from immunoSEQ multiplex PCR; TCRdb stores just in-frame clones and leaves some out. The sample has about 220,000 clones; 85% are singletons. The sequenced sample was peripheral blood. The source of these receptors is a woman in her 70s with COVID-19, enrolled during active disease. CDR3s include the opening cysteine and the closing phenylalanine or tryptophan. D genes are given only for firm matches. Size is omitted from some rows. Given values are once, few, many or a class for expanded clones.

TRBV2	-	TRBD1	TRBJ2-7	CASSQLGQGEDEQYF	TGTGCCAGCAGCCAACTCGGACAGGGGGAGGACGAGCAGTACTTC
TRBV10-3	few	TRBD1	TRBJ1-3	CAISLGQALSGNTIYF	TGTGCCATCAGCTTGGGACAGGCCCTCTCTGGAAACACCATATATTTT
TRBV29-1	-	TRBD1	TRBJ1-1	CSVARVTGKTEAFF	TGCAGCGTCGCTAGAGTGACAGGGAAAACTGAAGCTTTCTTT
TRBV19	-	-	TRBJ1-5	CASTWAVNQPQHF	TGTGCCAGTACTTGGGCCGTCAATCAGCCCCAGCATTTT
TRBV3-1/TRBV3-2	-	-	TRBJ1-1	CASSHNQGEAFF	TGTGCCAGCAGCCACAATCAGGGTGAAGCTTTCTTT
TRBV19	-	-	TRBJ1-5	CASSILQGPNQPQHF	TGTGCCAGTAGTATTTTACAGGGTCCAAATCAGCCCCAGCATTTT
TRBV7-2	-	-	TRBJ1-2	CASSLANPIGRAVGYTF	TGTGCCAGCAGCTTAGCCAACCCGATAGGGAGAGCTGTTGGCTACACCTTC
TRBV7-9	-	-	TRBJ1-6	CASSLGGGTSPLHF	TGTGCCAGCAGCTTAGGGGGCGGGACTTCACCCCTCCACTTT
TRBV20-1	-	-	TRBJ2-7	CSASSGSLYEQYF	TGCAGTGCTAGTTCGGGGAGTCTCTACGAGCAGTACTTC
TRBV30	-	-	TRBJ1-2	CAWSNGLSFYGYTF	TGTGCCTGGAGTAACGGACTCTCCTTCTATGGCTACACCTTC
TRBV6-5	-	-	TRBJ1-1	CASRPEGRALGAFF	TGTGCCAGCAGACCCGAGGGGAGGGCGCTGGGAGCTTTCTTT
TRBV7-6	-	-	TRBJ2-1	CASSLALYGGGPGGEQFF	TGTGCCAGCAGCTTAGCGCTATATGGGGGAGGCCCTGGGGGTGAGCAGTTCTTC
TRBV2	-	TRBD1	TRBJ1-5	CASSEVTGGFRQPQHF	TGTGCCAGCAGTGAAGTTACAGGGGGCTTTAGACAGCCCCAGCATTTT
TRBV7-9	-	TRBD1	TRBJ1-4	CASSLVRAGGEKLFF	TGTGCCAGCAGCTTAGTACGGGCAGGGGGAGAGAAACTGTTTTTT
TRBV5-1	-	-	TRBJ2-1	CASSSGQSYNEQFF	TGCGCCAGCAGCTCCGGACAGTCCTACAATGAGCAGTTCTTC
TRBV25-1	-	TRBD2	TRBJ2-1	CASSSWGLSEQFF	TGTGCCAGCAGTTCCTGGGGACTATCCGAGCAGTTCTTC
TRBV3-1/TRBV3-2	-	TRBD1	TRBJ1-1	CASSPTGGNTEAFF	TGTGCCAGCAGCCCGACAGGGGGGAACACTGAAGCTTTCTTT
TRBV11-1	-	-	TRBJ1-1	CASSPQRGGEAFF	TGTGCCAGCAGCCCGCAGAGGGGAGGTGAGGCTTTCTTT
TRBV7-2	-	TRBD2	TRBJ2-3	CASGSGAFTDTQYF	TGTGCGAGCGGTAGCGGGGCTTTCACAGATACGCAGTATTTT
TRBV20-1	-	-	TRBJ2-3	CRATNTDTQYF	TGCAGGGCCACCAATACAGATACGCAGTATTTT
TRBV7-3	-	-	TRBJ1-1	CASSNHAGAGTEAFF	TGTGCCAGCAGCAACCATGCAGGGGCGGGTACTGAAGCTTTCTTT
TRBV2	once	-	TRBJ1-2	CASTSSLISNYGYTF	TGTGCCAGCACTAGCAGTCTGATCTCTAACTATGGCTACACCTTC
TRBV10-3	-	TRBD1	TRBJ2-1	CAISTSQTGFTNEQFF	TGTGCCATCAGTACCTCCCAGACAGGGTTCACCAATGAGCAGTTCTTC
TRBV18	-	-	TRBJ2-7	CASSPAGSLTYEQYF	TGTGCCAGCTCACCCGCAGGGTCTCTAACCTACGAGCAGTACTTC
TRBV4-3	once	-	TRBJ1-1	CASSQGYQGNTEAFF	TGCGCCAGCAGCCAAGGCTATCAGGGGAACACTGAAGCTTTCTTT
TRBV14	once	TRBD1	TRBJ1-4	CASSPGQGNEKLFF	TGTGCCAGCAGCCCAGGACAGGGTAATGAAAAACTGTTTTTT
TRBV19	-	-	TRBJ1-2	CATNSIRESNYGYTF	TGTGCCACAAACTCCATCAGGGAATCTAACTATGGCTACACCTTC
TRBV5-1	-	TRBD1	TRBJ1-1	CASSLEGTGSVTEAFF	TGCGCCAGCAGCTTGGAGGGGACAGGAAGCGTGACTGAAGCTTTCTTT
TRBV10-3	-	TRBD1	TRBJ1-5	CAISESGTGLSNQPQHF	TGTGCCATCAGTGAGTCAGGGACAGGTCTTAGCAATCAGCCCCAGCATTTT
TRBV6-6	-	-	TRBJ1-5	CASSNDRLDNQPQHF	TGTGCCAGCAGTAACGACAGGTTAGACAATCAGCCCCAGCATTTT
TRBV6-6	-	TRBD1	TRBJ2-3	CASGGQGNTDTQYF	TGTGCCAGTGGGGGACAGGGGAACACAGATACGCAGTATTTT
TRBV24-1	-	-	TRBJ1-1	CATMGTQGWNTEAFF	TGTGCCACCATGGGAACGCAGGGATGGAACACTGAAGCTTTCTTT
TRBV5-4	-	-	TRBJ1-1	CASSLQGPEAFF	TGTGCCAGCAGCTTACAGGGCCCTGAAGCTTTCTTT
TRBV6-2/TRBV6-3	few	TRBD2	TRBJ2-7	CASSYAGLGSYEQYF	TGTGCCAGCAGTTACGCTGGACTAGGTTCTTACGAGCAGTACTTC
TRBV6-1	once	-	TRBJ1-6	CATNQGLPPLHF	TGTGCCACCAACCAGGGGCTTCCACCCCTCCACTTT
TRBV28	few	TRBD1	TRBJ1-2	CASSLPGQPYGYTF	TGTGCCAGCAGTTTACCGGGACAGCCTTATGGCTACACCTTC
TRBV6-1	-	-	TRBJ1-3	CASSEPGHAGNTIYF	TGTGCCAGCAGTGAACCGGGACACGCTGGAAACACCATATATTTT
TRBV7-2	few	TRBD1	TRBJ2-3	CASSLLGQTDTQYF	TGTGCCAGCAGCTTATTGGGACAGACAGATACGCAGTATTTT
TRBV27	few	TRBD2	TRBJ2-1	CASSFAGTSGYNEQFF	TGTGCCAGCAGTTTCGCCGGGACTAGCGGCTACAATGAGCAGTTCTTC
TRBV19	-	-	TRBJ1-1	CATGRTMNTEAFF	TGTGCCACAGGACGGACTATGAACACTGAAGCTTTCTTT
TRBV7-2	-	TRBD1	TRBJ1-5	CASRIGTGNQPQHF	TGTGCCAGCAGAATAGGGACAGGGAATCAGCCCCAGCATTTT